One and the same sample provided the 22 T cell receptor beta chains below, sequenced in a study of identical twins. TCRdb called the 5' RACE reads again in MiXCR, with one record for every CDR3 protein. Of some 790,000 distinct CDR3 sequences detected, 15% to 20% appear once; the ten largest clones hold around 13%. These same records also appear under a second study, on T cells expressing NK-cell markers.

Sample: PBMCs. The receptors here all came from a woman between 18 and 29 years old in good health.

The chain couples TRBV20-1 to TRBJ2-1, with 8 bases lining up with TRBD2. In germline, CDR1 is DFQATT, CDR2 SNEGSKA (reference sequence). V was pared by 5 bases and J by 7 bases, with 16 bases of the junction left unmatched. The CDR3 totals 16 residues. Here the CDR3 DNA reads TGCAGTGCTGGTGGCTTAGAGCGGGAGATGGTTAATGAGCAGTTCTTC. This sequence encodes CSAGGLEREMVNEQFF.

CDR3 sequence reads: CASSLYYGYTF. The CDR3 nucleotides are TGTGCCAGCAGTCTATACTATGGCTACACCTTC. The chain is built from TRBV12-3 or TRBV12-4 and TRBJ1-2; D gene unclear. Trimming took off 5 bases at V and 3 bases at J, with 4 bases between the two ends. This CDR3 has 11 amino acids.

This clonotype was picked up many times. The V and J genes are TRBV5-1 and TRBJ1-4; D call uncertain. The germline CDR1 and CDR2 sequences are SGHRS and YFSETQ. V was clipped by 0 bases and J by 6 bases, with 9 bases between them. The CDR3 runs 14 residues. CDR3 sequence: CASSLGRYDEKLFF. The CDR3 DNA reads TGCGCCAGCAGCTTGGGGCGATATGATGAAAAACTGTTTTTT.

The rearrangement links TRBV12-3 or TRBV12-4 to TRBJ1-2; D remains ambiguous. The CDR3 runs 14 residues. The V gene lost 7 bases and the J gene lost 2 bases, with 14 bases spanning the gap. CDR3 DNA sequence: TGTGCCAGCACACCACGGGAGGACAACTATGGCTACACCTTC. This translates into CASTPREDNYGYTF.

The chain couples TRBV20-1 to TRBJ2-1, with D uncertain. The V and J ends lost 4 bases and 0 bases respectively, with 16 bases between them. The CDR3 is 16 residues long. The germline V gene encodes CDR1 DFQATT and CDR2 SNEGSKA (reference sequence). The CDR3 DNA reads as TGCAGTGCTACCAGAAGAGGCGATTTCTCCTACAATGAGCAGTTCTTC. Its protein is CSATRRGDFSYNEQFF.

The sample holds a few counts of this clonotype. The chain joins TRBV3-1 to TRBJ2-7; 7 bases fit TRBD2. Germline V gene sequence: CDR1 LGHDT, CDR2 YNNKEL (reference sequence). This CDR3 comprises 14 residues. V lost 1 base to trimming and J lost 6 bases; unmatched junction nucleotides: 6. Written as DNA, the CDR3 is TGTGCCAGCAGCCAAGGAGGGCGGGGGTTCGAGCAGTACTTC. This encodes CASSQGGRGFEQYF.

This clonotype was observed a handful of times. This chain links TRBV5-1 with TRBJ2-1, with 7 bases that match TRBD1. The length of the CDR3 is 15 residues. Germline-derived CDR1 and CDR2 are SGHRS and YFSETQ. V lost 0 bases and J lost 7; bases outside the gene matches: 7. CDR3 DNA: TGCGCCAGCAGCTTGGGACAGGGAACTGTGAATGAGCAGTTCTTC. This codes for CASSLGQGTVNEQFF.

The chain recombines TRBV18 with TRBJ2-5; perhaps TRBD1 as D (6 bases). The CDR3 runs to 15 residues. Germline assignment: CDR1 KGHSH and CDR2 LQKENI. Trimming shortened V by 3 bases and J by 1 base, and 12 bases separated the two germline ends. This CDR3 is CASSPTGPTQETQYF. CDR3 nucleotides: TGTGCCAGCTCACCGACAGGTCCTACCCAAGAGACCCAGTACTTC.

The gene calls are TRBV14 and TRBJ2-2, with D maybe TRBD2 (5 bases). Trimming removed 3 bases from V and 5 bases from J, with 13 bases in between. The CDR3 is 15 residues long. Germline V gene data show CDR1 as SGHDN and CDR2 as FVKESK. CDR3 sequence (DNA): TGTGCCAGCAGCCAGACGCTAGCTCCAACCGGGGAGCTGTTTTTT. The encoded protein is CASSQTLAPTGELFF.

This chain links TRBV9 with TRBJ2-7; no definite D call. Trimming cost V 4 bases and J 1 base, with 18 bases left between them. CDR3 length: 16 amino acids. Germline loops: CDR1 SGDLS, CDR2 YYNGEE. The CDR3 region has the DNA TGTGCCAGCAGCCGAGGCGGTCCTACAATATCCTACGAGCAGTACTTC. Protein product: CASSRGGPTISYEQYF. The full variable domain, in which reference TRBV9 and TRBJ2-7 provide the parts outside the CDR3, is DSGVTQTPKHLITATGQRVTLRCSPRSGDLSVYWYQQSLDQGLQFLIQYYNGEERAKGNILERFSAQQFPDLHSELNLSSLELGDSALYFCASSRGGPTISYEQYFGPGTRLTVT.

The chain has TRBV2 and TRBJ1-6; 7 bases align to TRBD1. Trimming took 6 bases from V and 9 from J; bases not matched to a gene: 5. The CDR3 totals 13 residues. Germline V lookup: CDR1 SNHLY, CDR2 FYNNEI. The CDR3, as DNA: TGTGCCAGCAGGGAACAGGGGATTTCACCCCTCCACTTT. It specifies CASREQGISPLHF. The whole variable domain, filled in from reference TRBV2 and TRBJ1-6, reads EPEVTQTPSHQVTQMGQEVILRCVPISNHLYFYWYRQILGQKVEFLVSFYNNEISEKSEIFDDQFSVERPDGSNFTLKIRSTKLEDSAMYFCASREQGISPLHFGNGTRLTVT.

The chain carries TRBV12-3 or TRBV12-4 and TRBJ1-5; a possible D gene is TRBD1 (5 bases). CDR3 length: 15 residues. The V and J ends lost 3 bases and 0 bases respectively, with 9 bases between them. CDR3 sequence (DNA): TGTGCCAGCAGTTTTACGGGGGGTAGCAATCAGCCCCAGCATTTT. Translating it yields CASSFTGGSNQPQHF.

For the CDR3, the DNA is TGTGCCAGCAGTATCCTGGACAGGGCAAACACTGAAGCTTTCTTT. This translates into CASSILDRANTEAFF. The genes are TRBV12-3 or TRBV12-4 and TRBJ1-1; 8 bases are a match to TRBD1. The junction had 7 bases not matched to a gene; V was cut back by 5 bases and J by 2 bases. The CDR3 is 15 residues long.

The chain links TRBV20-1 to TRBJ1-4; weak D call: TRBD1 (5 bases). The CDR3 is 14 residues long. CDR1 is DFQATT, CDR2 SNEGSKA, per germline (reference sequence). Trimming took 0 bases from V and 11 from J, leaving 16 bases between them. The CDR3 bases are TGCAGTGCTAGAGATGGGACCCGCTTAGGGAAACTGTTTTTT. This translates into CSARDGTRLGKLFF.

CDR3 loop: CASSFVLAADYEQYF. In DNA, the CDR3 is TGTGCCAGCAGCTTTGTACTAGCGGCTGACTACGAGCAGTACTTC. This chain uses TRBV7-2 with TRBJ2-7; 8 bases align to TRBD2. Per germline, CDR1 SGHTA and CDR2 FQGNSA. The CDR3 has 15 amino acids. The J segment lost 3 bases and the V segment lost 3 bases, leaving 7 bases of the junction unmatched.

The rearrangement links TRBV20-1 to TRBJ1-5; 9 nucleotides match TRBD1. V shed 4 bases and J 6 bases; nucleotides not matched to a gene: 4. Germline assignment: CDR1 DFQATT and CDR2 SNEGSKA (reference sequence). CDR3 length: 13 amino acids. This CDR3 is CSAIQGASQPQHF. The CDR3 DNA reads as TGCAGTGCTATACAGGGGGCGAGTCAGCCCCAGCATTTT.

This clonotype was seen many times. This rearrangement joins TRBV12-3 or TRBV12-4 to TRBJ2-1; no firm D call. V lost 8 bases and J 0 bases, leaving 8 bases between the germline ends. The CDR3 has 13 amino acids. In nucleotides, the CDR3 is TGTGCCAGCGTTCTCTTCTCCTACAATGAGCAGTTCTTC. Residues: CASVLFSYNEQFF.

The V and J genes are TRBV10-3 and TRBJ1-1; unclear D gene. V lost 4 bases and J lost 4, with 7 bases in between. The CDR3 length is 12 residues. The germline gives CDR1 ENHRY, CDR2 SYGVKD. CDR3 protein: CAISAEVTEAFF. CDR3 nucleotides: TGTGCCATCAGTGCCGAGGTCACTGAAGCTTTCTTT.

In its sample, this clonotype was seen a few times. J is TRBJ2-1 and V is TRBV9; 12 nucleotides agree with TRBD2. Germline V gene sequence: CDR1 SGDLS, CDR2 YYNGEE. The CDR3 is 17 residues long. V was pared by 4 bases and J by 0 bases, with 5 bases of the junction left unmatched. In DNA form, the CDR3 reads TGTGCCAGCAGCCTCTCACTAGCGGGAGGCTCCTACAATGAGCAGTTCTTC. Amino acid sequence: CASSLSLAGGSYNEQFF.

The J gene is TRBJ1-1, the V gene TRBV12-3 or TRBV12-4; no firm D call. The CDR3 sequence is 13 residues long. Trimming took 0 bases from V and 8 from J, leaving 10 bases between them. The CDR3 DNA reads TGTGCCAGCAGTTTAGCCAGGAGACAAGAAGCTTTCTTT. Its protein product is CASSLARRQEAFF.

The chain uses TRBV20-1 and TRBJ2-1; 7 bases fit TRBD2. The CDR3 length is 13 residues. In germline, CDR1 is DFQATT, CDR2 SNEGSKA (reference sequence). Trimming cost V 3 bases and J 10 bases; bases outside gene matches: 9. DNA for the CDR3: TGCAGTGCTAGGGTGGGAGGGCCATGGGAGCAGTTCTTC. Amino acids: CSARVGGPWEQFF.

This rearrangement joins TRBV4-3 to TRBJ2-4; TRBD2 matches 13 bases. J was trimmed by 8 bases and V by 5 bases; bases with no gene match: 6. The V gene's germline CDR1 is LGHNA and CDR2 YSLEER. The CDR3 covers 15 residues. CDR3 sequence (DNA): TGCGCCAGCAGCGGAAGAGGACTAGCGGGAGACATTCAGTACTTC. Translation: CASSGRGLAGDIQYF.